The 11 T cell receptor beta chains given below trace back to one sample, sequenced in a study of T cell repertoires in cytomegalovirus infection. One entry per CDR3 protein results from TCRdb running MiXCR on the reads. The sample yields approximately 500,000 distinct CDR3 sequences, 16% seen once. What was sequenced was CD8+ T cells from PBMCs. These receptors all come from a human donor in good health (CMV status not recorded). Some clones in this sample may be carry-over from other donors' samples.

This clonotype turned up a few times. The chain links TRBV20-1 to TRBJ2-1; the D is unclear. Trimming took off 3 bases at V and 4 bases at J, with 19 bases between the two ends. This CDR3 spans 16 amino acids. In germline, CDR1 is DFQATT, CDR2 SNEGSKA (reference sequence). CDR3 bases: TGCAGTGCTAGGGGTACGGGCTTAGCAGTTTACAATGAGCAGTTCTTC. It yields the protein CSARGTGLAVYNEQFF.

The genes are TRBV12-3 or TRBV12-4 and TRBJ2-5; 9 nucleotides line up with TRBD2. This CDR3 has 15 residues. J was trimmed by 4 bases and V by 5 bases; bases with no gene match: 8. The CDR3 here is CASSSSGSGGETQYF. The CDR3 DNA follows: TGTGCCAGCAGTAGTAGCGGGAGCGGGGGAGAGACCCAGTACTTC.

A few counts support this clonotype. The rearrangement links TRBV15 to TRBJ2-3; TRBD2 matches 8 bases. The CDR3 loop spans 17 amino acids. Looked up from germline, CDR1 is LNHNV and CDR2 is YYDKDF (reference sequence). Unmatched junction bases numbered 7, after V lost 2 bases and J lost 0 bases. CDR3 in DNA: TGTGCCACCAGCAGACCCGGGACTAGAAGGAGCACAGATACGCAGTATTTT. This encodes CATSRPGTRRSTDTQYF.

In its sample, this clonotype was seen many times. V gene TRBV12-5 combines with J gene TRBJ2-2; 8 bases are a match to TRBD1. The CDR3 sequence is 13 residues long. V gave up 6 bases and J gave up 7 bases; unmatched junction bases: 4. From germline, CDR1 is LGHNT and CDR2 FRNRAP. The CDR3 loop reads CASGPTGVGELFF. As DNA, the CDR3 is TGTGCTAGTGGCCCGACAGGGGTCGGGGAGCTGTTTTTT.

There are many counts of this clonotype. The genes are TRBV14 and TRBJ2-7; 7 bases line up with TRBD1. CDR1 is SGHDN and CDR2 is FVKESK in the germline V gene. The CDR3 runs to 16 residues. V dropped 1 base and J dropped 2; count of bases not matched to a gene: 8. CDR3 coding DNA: TGTGCCAGCAGCCAAGGCCTGGGACAGAGAGCCTACGAGCAGTACTTC. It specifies CASSQGLGQRAYEQYF.

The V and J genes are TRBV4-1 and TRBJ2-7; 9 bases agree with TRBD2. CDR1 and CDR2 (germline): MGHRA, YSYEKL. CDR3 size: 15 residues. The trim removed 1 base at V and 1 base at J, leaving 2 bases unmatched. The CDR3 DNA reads TGCGCCAGCAGCCAAGCTCTAGCGGGGTCCTACGAGCAGTACTTC. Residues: CASSQALAGSYEQYF.

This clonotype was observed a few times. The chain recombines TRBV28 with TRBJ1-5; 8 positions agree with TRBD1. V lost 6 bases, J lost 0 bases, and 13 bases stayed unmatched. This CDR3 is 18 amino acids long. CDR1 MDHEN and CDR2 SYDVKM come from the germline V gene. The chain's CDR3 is CASSPIGTGPYSNQPQHF. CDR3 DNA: TGTGCCAGCAGCCCAATCGGGACAGGACCTTATAGCAATCAGCCCCAGCATTTT.

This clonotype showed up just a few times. The CDR3 coding sequence is TGTGCCAGCAGCCTGTTAGCGGGAGGGGTCGACGAGCAGTACTTC. Protein sequence: CASSLLAGGVDEQYF. The J gene is TRBJ2-7, the V gene TRBV5-6, with TRBD2 matching 11 bases. The CDR3 covers 15 residues. With V trimmed by 4 bases and J by 5 bases, 8 bases remained unmatched. Per germline, CDR1 SGHDT and CDR2 YYEEEE.

CDR3 sequence (DNA): TGCAGTGCTAGAGCCCAAGGATACGAGCAGTACTTC. Residues: CSARAQGYEQYF. This rearrangement joins TRBV20-1 to TRBJ2-7; D is undetermined. The CDR3 loop spans 12 amino acids. Per germline, CDR1 DFQATT and CDR2 SNEGSKA (reference sequence). Deletions cut 1 base from V and 4 bases from J, with 8 bases between.

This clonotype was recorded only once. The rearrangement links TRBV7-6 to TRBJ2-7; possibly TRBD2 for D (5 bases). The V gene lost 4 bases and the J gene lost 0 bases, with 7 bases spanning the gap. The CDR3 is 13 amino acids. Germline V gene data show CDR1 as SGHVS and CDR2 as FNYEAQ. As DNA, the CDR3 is TGTGCCAGCAGCTACGGGATCTCCTACGAGCAGTACTTC. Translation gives CASSYGISYEQYF. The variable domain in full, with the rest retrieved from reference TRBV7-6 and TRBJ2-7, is GAGVSQSPRYKVTKRGQDVALRCDPISGHVSLYWYRQALGQGPEFLTYFNYEAQQDKSGLPNDRFSAERPEGSISTLTIQRTEQRDSAMYRCASSYGISYEQYFGPGTRLTVT.

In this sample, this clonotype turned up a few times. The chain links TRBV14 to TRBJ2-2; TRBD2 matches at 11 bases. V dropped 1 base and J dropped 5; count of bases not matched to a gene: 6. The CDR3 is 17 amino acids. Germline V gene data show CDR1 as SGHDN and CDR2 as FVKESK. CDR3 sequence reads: CASSQVTSGSRTGELFF. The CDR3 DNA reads TGTGCCAGCAGCCAAGTAACTAGCGGGAGCCGGACCGGGGAGCTGTTTTTT.